The 29 T cell receptor beta chains below were found in one sample sequenced in a study of beta chain features in type 1 diabetes. Overall study results and limits: Moderately but significantly shorter TCRB CDR3s were found in Type 1 diabetes patients in all four CD4+ subsets.

The study reverse transcribed the entire isolated RNA, so it sequenced expressed TCRB transcripts. The protocol was immunoSEQ multiplex PCR, while the TCRdb copy is restricted to in-frame clones and leaves out a portion. The sample carries a few hundred thousand clones, 9.5% to 10% recorded once. Their antigens remain unidentified. The specimen was central memory CD4+ T cells from blood. These TCRs come from a man aged 25-45 years with type 1 diabetes.

This chain connects TRBV28 to TRBJ2-3; TRBD2 matches 7 bases. V gave up 11 bases and J gave up 4 bases; unmatched junction bases: 12. Germline CDR1 reads MDHEN; CDR2 reads SYDVKM. The CDR3 sequence is 14 residues long. CDR3 residues: CAGSSGGVADTQYF. In DNA form, the CDR3 reads TGTGCCGGGAGCTCGGGGGGAGTAGCAGATACGCAGTATTTT.

This clone has at least ten counts. J is TRBJ2-5 and V is TRBV7-2, with no clear D. Trimming removed 1 base at V and 7 bases at J, with 13 bases between. CDR1 is SGHTA, CDR2 FQGNSA, per germline. The CDR3 totals 14 residues. The CDR3 region is CASSLDANFRTQYF. The DNA for the CDR3 is TGTGCCAGCAGCTTAGACGCAAATTTTCGGACCCAGTACTTC.

This clone was found a few times. The chain couples TRBV7-2 to TRBJ2-7; a possible D gene is TRBD1 (6 bases). From germline, CDR1 is SGHTA and CDR2 FQGNSA. This CDR3 is 16 amino acids long. V was trimmed by 6 bases and J by 0 bases, leaving 18 bases between them. The CDR3 loop reads CASSNPGQKSSYEQYF. The DNA for the CDR3 is TGTGCCAGCAGTAATCCCGGACAGAAGAGCTCCTACGAGCAGTACTTC.

V gene TRBV7-2 combines with J gene TRBJ2-3, with 10 bases identical to TRBD2. Per germline, CDR1 SGHTA and CDR2 FQGNSA. This CDR3 has 16 amino acids. V was pared by 4 bases and J by 2 bases, with 6 bases of the junction left unmatched. CDR3 amino acids: CASSWGLAQITDTQYF. In DNA, the CDR3 is TGTGCCAGCAGCTGGGGACTAGCGCAAATCACAGATACGCAGTATTTT.

This clone was observed at least ten times. The chain employs TRBV5-1 and TRBJ2-3; D gene unclear. The CDR3 loop spans 15 amino acids. Trimming stripped 0 bases from V and 0 bases from J, with 8 bases between. Germline assignment: CDR1 SGHRS and CDR2 YFSETQ. In DNA, the CDR3 is TGCGCCAGCAGCTTGGAAGATCTTAGCACAGATACGCAGTATTTT. Translated, it gives CASSLEDLSTDTQYF. Combining the CDR3 with reference TRBV5-1 and TRBJ2-3 gives the whole variable domain KAGVTQTPRYLIKTRGQQVTLSCSPISGHRSVSWYQQTPGQGLQFLFEYFSETQRNKGNFPGRFSGRQFSNSRSEMNVSTLELGDSALYLCASSLEDLSTDTQYFGPGTRLTVL.

On this clone itself: A clone one base away is much larger, so this may be a read error. Other nucleotide sequences from this sample produce the same CDR3. The chain carries TRBV7-8 and TRBJ2-3; 9 bases fit TRBD1. The trim removed 6 bases at V and 3 bases at J, leaving 4 bases unmatched. The germline gives CDR1 SGHVS, CDR2 FQNEAQ. This CDR3 spans 14 amino acids. CDR3 nucleotides: TGTGCCAGCAGATCCGGGACAGGGACAGATACGCAGTATTTT. Residues: CASRSGTGTDTQYF.

This clone was picked up a small number of times. V and J are TRBV28 and TRBJ2-1; 8 bases align to TRBD2. Germline V lookup: CDR1 MDHEN, CDR2 SYDVKM. J gave up 2 bases and V 5 bases, and 26 bases lay outside the gene matches. This CDR3 has 22 amino acids. The CDR3 DNA sequence: TGTGCCAGCAGTACCCAATTAGGGAGCGGGAGTTCCTCGTTCGAGGCCTACAATGAGCAGTTCTTC. Protein product: CASSTQLGSGSSSFEAYNEQFF.

The chain joins TRBV5-1 to TRBJ2-3, with a weak D call TRBD2 (5 bases). V lost 4 bases, J lost 0 bases, and 15 bases lay in between. The CDR3 sequence is 16 residues long. Germline V gene lookup returns CDR1 SGHRS and CDR2 YFSETQ. CDR3 in amino acids: CASSQLDSYSTDTQYF. The CDR3 nucleotides read TGCGCCAGCAGCCAACTGGACTCTTATAGCACAGATACGCAGTATTTT.

To note about this clone: The junction does not match germline at one end; this may be a read error. V and J are TRBV10-3 and TRBJ1-1; TRBD1 might be the D (6 bases). Per germline, CDR1 ENHRY and CDR2 SYGVKD. The CDR3 extends over 15 amino acids. The CDR3 nucleotides are TGTGCCAGCAGTTACTCGAACGGGGGCCACACTGAAGCTTTCTTT. It encodes CASSYSNGGHTEAFF.

The chain couples TRBV7-3 to TRBJ2-1, with D tentatively TRBD1 (6 bases). Germline V lookup: CDR1 SGHTA, CDR2 FQGTGA. CDR3 length equals 16 residues. Deletions cut 5 bases from V and 0 bases from J, with 14 bases between. CDR3: CASSRRGGSSYNEQFF. CDR3 in DNA: TGTGCCAGCAGCCGTCGAGGGGGAAGCTCCTACAATGAGCAGTTCTTC.

The rearrangement joins TRBV29-1 to TRBJ2-3, with D perhaps matching TRBD2 (6 bases). V was pared by 5 bases and J by 5 bases, with 20 bases between. CDR3 length: 15 residues. Germline V lookup: CDR1 SQVTM, CDR2 ANQGSEA. The DNA of the CDR3 is TGCAGCGTTTTTGATGGTGGGGGAGGCGGAGATACGCAGTATTTT. This codes for CSVFDGGGGGDTQYF.

This clone occurred a few times. The genes are TRBV29-1 and TRBJ2-1, with D uncertain. Germline V gene sequence: CDR1 SQVTM, CDR2 ANQGSEA. This CDR3 is 13 amino acids long. Trimming left V 4 bases short and J 5 bases short, with 12 bases between. CDR3 sequence (DNA): TGCAGCGTTGGAGCAGGTCCGGACAATGAGCAGTTCTTC. Translating gives CSVGAGPDNEQFF.

This clone was observed at least ten times. The rearrangement joins TRBV2 to TRBJ1-1, with a possible D match to TRBD1 (5 bases). The CDR3 consists of 11 residues. V was trimmed by 6 bases and J by 6 bases, leaving 8 bases between them. Germline lookup yields CDR1 SNHLY and CDR2 FYNNEI. The CDR3 loop reads CASRRQSEAFF. In DNA form, the CDR3 reads TGTGCCAGCAGGCGACAGTCTGAAGCTTTCTTT.

This clone was counted between two and nine times. The chain has TRBV6-5 and TRBJ2-1; tentative D call: TRBD2 (6 bases). This CDR3 has 15 amino acids. Germline loops: CDR1 MNHEY, CDR2 SVGAGI. Trimming pared 8 bases from V and 3 bases from J, leaving 17 bases between. CDR3 amino acids: CASGPSDEFYNEQFF. CDR3 DNA: TGTGCCAGCGGACCTAGCGACGAGTTCTACAATGAGCAGTTCTTC.

There are a few counts of this clone. The junction departs from germline at one end; a sequencing error may be responsible. V and J are TRBV10-3 and TRBJ2-3, with TRBD2 as a possible D gene (5 bases). CDR3 length: 13 amino acids. The germline gives CDR1 ENHRY, CDR2 SYGVKD. For the CDR3, the DNA is TGTGCCAGCAGTTCCCCTGGAGGAGATACGCAGTATTTT. This encodes CASSSPGGDTQYF.

This clone was detected a few times. In DNA form, the CDR3 reads TGTGCCAGCAATTCTTTAGCGGGATCCTACAATGAGCAGTTCTTC. This codes for CASNSLAGSYNEQFF. This chain joins TRBV28 and TRBJ2-1; TRBD2 matches 8 bases. Germline V lookup: CDR1 MDHEN, CDR2 SYDVKM. The J segment lost 1 base and the V segment lost 7 bases, leaving 6 bases of the junction unmatched. The CDR3 length is 15 residues.

This clone has just a few counts. The CDR3 DNA reads as TGTGCCAGCAGCTTAGACGGCCGAGATACGCAGTATTTT. This sequence encodes CASSLDGRDTQYF. The chain uses TRBV7-2 and TRBJ2-3; unclear D gene. Trimming shortened V by 1 base and J by 5 bases, and 7 bases separated the two germline ends. This CDR3 region has 13 residues. Germline assignment: CDR1 SGHTA and CDR2 FQGNSA. The complete variable domain, with remaining parts taken from reference TRBV7-2 and TRBJ2-3, reads GAGVSQSPSNKVTEKGKDVELRCDPISGHTALYWYRQSLGQGLEFLIYFQGNSAPDKSGLPSDRFSAERTGGSVSTLTIQRTQQEDSAVYLCASSLDGRDTQYFGPGTRLTVL.

This clone turned up a few times. This sequence joins TRBV1 and TRBJ2-7; TRBD2 is the table's D call and was not checked against the DNA. TRBV1 is shown as a pseudogene. There are 15 residues in the CDR3. In nucleotides, the CDR3 is TGCACCAGCAGCCAAGGTTGGCTTGCGGTCTACGAGCAGTACTTC. Translating gives CTSSQGWLAVYEQYF.

This clone was seen a few times. The V call is TRBV28, the J call TRBJ1-3; tentatively, D is TRBD1 (6 bases). Deletions cut 3 bases from V and 0 bases from J, with 12 bases between. Germline loops: CDR1 MDHEN, CDR2 SYDVKM. The CDR3 covers 16 residues. DNA for the CDR3: TGTGCCAGCAGTTTGGCAGGGGTGGTCTCTGGAAACACCATATATTTT. Translating gives CASSLAGVVSGNTIYF.

The gene calls are TRBV5-1 and TRBJ2-2; 9 bases match TRBD1. The V and J ends lost 5 bases and 7 bases, in that order; junction bases with no gene match: 12. Per germline, CDR1 SGHRS and CDR2 YFSETQ. The CDR3 consists of 16 residues. The CDR3 region has the DNA TGCGCCAGCAGTCCGACCGCGGACAGGGGACGCGGGGAGCTGTTTTTT. It translates to CASSPTADRGRGELFF.

This clone showed up many times. CDR3 DNA: TGTGCCAGCAGCCACGGACCGAGCTATGGCTACACCTTC. This encodes CASSHGPSYGYTF. The chain recombines TRBV14 with TRBJ1-2; D uncertain. The germline CDR1 and CDR2 sequences are SGHDN and FVKESK. This CDR3 is 13 amino acids long. Trimming removed 3 bases at V and 4 bases at J, with 9 bases between.

This clone was observed a few times. The chain combines TRBV10-3 with TRBJ1-2; 10 bases line up with TRBD1. Germline V gives CDR1 ENHRY, CDR2 SYGVKD. This CDR3 is built from 14 residues. The trim removed 4 bases at V and 6 bases at J, leaving 5 bases unmatched. The CDR3, as DNA: TGTGCCATCAGTGGGGACAGGGGATTTGATGGCTACACCTTC. Translation: CAISGDRGFDGYTF.

This clone was observed a few times. The chain employs TRBV28 and TRBJ1-5; TRBD1 matches at 7 bases. The CDR3 extends over 13 amino acids. V was pared by 7 bases and J by 5 bases, with 5 bases of the junction left unmatched. Germline CDR1 MDHEN, CDR2 SYDVKM. DNA of the CDR3: TGTGCCAGCAATGACAGGGAGGATCAGCCCCAGCATTTT. This codes for CASNDREDQPQHF.

This clone was picked up a small number of times. The V gene is TRBV18, the J gene TRBJ1-2, with D perhaps TRBD1 (5 bases). This CDR3 spans 16 amino acids. V was shortened by 6 bases and J by 3 bases, with 20 bases between the two germline ends. Germline CDR1 is KGHSH and CDR2 is LQKENI. Here the CDR3 reads CASSLPPGERDYGYTF. The CDR3 nucleotides read TGTGCCAGCTCCCTCCCACCGGGGGAGAGGGACTATGGCTACACCTTC.

The table lists this clone with a few counts. CDR3 in DNA: TGTGCCAGCAGCTCGGGACAATTGGGGGCGGGCTTGAATGAAAAACTGTTTTTT. It translates to CASSSGQLGAGLNEKLFF. The chain couples TRBV7-2 to TRBJ1-4, with D possibly being TRBD1 (6 bases). There are 18 residues in the CDR3. Per the germline V gene, CDR1 is SGHTA and CDR2 is FQGNSA. Trimming shortened V by 4 bases and J by 5 bases, and 23 bases separated the two germline ends.

To note about this clone: The same CDR3 can be traced to other DNA sequences in this sample. The chain joins TRBV7-2 to TRBJ1-5; weak D call: TRBD1 (6 bases). V was pared by 5 bases and J by 3 bases, with 11 bases between. Per the germline V gene, CDR1 is SGHTA and CDR2 is FQGNSA. The CDR3 spans 14 residues. CDR3 sequence: CASSHRGLNQPQHF. The CDR3 DNA sequence: TGTGCCAGCAGCCATCGGGGGCTCAATCAGCCCCAGCATTTT. The full variable domain, rest sourced from reference TRBV7-2 and TRBJ1-5, is GAGVSQSPSNKVTEKGKDVELRCDPISGHTALYWYRQSLGQGLEFLIYFQGNSAPDKSGLPSDRFSAERTGGSVSTLTIQRTQQEDSAVYLCASSHRGLNQPQHFGDGTRLSIL.

This clone was counted between two and nine times. The chain carries TRBV27 and TRBJ1-2, with D unclear. Germline CDR1 reads MNHEY; CDR2 reads SMNVEV (reference sequence). V shed 2 bases and J shed 2 bases, with 6 bases lying between them. The CDR3 has 13 residues. As DNA, the CDR3 is TGTGCCAGCAGTTTAGAGGGAAACTATGGCTACACCTTC. It codes for CASSLEGNYGYTF.

This clone was detected ten times or more. This sequence joins TRBV15 and TRBJ1-2; D remains ambiguous. CDR1 LNHNV and CDR2 YYDKDF come from the germline V gene (reference sequence). Trimming left V 0 bases short and J 3 bases short, with 11 bases between. The length of the CDR3 is 15 residues. The CDR3 is CATSRDEGRHYGYTF. CDR3 DNA sequence: TGTGCCACCAGCAGAGACGAGGGAAGACACTATGGCTACACCTTC. The entire variable domain, with the rest obtained from reference TRBV15 and TRBJ1-2, is as follows: DAMVIQNPRYQVTQFGKPVTLSCSQTLNHNVMYWYQQKSSQAPKLLFHYYDKDFNNEADTPDNFQSRRPNTSFCFLDIRSPGLGDTAMYLCATSRDEGRHYGYTFGSGTRLTVV.

This clone was observed a handful of times. This chain links TRBV5-1 with TRBJ2-4, with TRBD2 as a possible D gene (7 bases). V was clipped by 0 bases and J by 2 bases, with 21 bases between them. The CDR3 sequence is 19 residues long. Germline assignment: CDR1 SGHRS and CDR2 YFSETQ. CDR3 sequence: CASSLARGLRLVPKNIQYF. As DNA, the CDR3 is TGCGCCAGCAGCTTGGCCAGGGGACTACGGCTGGTCCCCAAAAACATTCAGTACTTC.